Ten or more counts support the clone carrying this T cell receptor beta chain. These data come from a study of identical twins. Through template switching, a universal primer site was introduced, and the cDNA contained unique molecular identifiers. MiXCR was run by TCRdb on the 5' RACE reads, yielding one entry per CDR3 protein. This sample has 450,000 to 650,000 distinct CDR3 sequences, with around 9.6% found just once. In germline, CDR1 is LGHNA, CDR2 YSLEER. The V segment lost 0 bases and the J segment 7 bases; nucleotides outside the gene matches: 5. The CDR3 runs 15 residues. Among all donors, each was a healthy Caucasian. This sample was also put to use in a study of yellow fever vaccine responses in identical twins. That investigation notes: Each twin's T cell response to the vaccine was reported to look partly convergent and partly personalized.

Sequenced material: PBMCs. This clonotype was sampled from a woman younger than 30 in good health. V is TRBV4-3 and J is TRBJ2-2, with TRBD1 matching 7 bases. This chain's CDR3 is CASSQEQGRGGELFF. The CDR3 nucleotides read TGCGCCAGCAGCCAAGAACAGGGGAGAGGCGGGGAGCTGTTTTTT.